This is a list of T cell receptor beta chains from one sample in a study of spatial heterogeneity in lung cancer. TCRdb independently ran MiXCR on the 5' RACE reads; one entry per CDR3 protein. The data contain 7,000 to 10,000 distinct CDR3 sequences, 8.5% to 9.5% of them singletons. Material: lung tumor tissue, obtained at surgery. Receptors were obtained from a male donor with early-stage non-small cell lung cancer. CDR3s leave out the opening cysteine and the closing phenylalanine or tryptophan. Each record gives: V gene, CDR3 protein.

V: TRBV30
CDR3: AWSEGGTASYTQY

V: TRBV29-1
CDR3: SVAQGNNSPLH

V: TRBV5-4
CDR3: VSSLEPPDGAKNIQY

V: TRBV11-2
CDR3: ASSLDLSWGQGYEQY

V: TRBV12-3/TRBV12-4
CDR3: ASSLARGYEQY

V: TRBV29-1
CDR3: SVVGPIGEQY

V: TRBV12-3/TRBV12-4
CDR3: ASSAPGEFGYEQY

V: TRBV6-5
CDR3: ASSFVKTGLKALH

V: TRBV2
CDR3: ATSASSGTYEQY

V: TRBV6-6
CDR3: ASSLQGPQETQY

V: TRBV7-9
CDR3: ASSSTNTGELF

V: TRBV28
CDR3: ASSLMGLRLF

V: TRBV24-1
CDR3: ATSGTGANYGYT

V: TRBV5-1
CDR3: ASSSDQGRTTIY

V: TRBV2
CDR3: ASSSDGGRNQPQH

V: TRBV29-1
CDR3: SVGQGASNQPQH